This is a list of T cell receptor beta chains from one sample in a study of blood T cells in healthy people across ages. Each CDR3 protein is one row after TCRdb ran MiXCR on the 5' RACE reads. The sample has about 680,000 distinct CDR3 sequences, around 49% seen once. Input material: blood. These receptors all come from a woman aged 55-70 years in good health. Each CDR3 is given with its conserved first and last residue. D genes are given only for firm matches. Expanded clones are given a class, and other clones once, few, many or no size at all.

clone_size,j_call,d_call,v_call,cdr3_nt,cdr3_aa
NA,TRBJ1-2,NA,TRBV6-6,TGTGCCAGCAGTTACTCGATGAGCAGGGTTGGGGGCTACACCTTC,CASSYSMSRVGGYTF
NA,TRBJ2-5,NA,TRBV3-1,TGTGCCAGCAGCCTTAGCCACACCTCTGCGGGGAATGAGCAGTACTTC,CASSLSHTSAGNEQYF
NA,TRBJ2-1,NA,TRBV30,TGTGCCTGGAAGGCCGGAAGACTCTCCTACAATGAGCAGTTCTTC,CAWKAGRLSYNEQFF
NA,TRBJ2-5,TRBD2,TRBV5-5,TGTGCCAGCAGCCCAAGGACTAGCGGGAGTTTAGAGACCCAGTACTTC,CASSPRTSGSLETQYF
many,TRBJ1-5,TRBD1,TRBV20-1,TGCAGTGCTAGACCCCCCCAGGGACAGGGGGAGGATGGCAATCAGCCCCAGCATTTT,CSARPPQGQGEDGNQPQHF
few,TRBJ2-1,TRBD2,TRBV29-1,TGCAGCGTTGGGGGACTAGCGGGAGATGAGCAGTTCTTC,CSVGGLAGDEQFF
NA,TRBJ2-1,TRBD2,TRBV11-2,TGTGCCAGCAGCCTCCGGACTAGATCGGATGAGCAGTTCTTC,CASSLRTRSDEQFF
NA,TRBJ2-7,TRBD2,TRBV20-1,TGCAGTGCTAGACCAGGACTAGCGGGAGACTACGAGCAGTACTTC,CSARPGLAGDYEQYF
many,TRBJ2-7,NA,TRBV7-2,TGTGCCAGCAGCTCCTCCGGGGGTTACGAGCAGTACTTC,CASSSSGGYEQYF
NA,TRBJ1-2,NA,TRBV15,TGTGCCACCAGCAGAGATCTGGGGGGAAGGGGCTATGGCTACACCTTC,CATSRDLGGRGYGYTF
NA,TRBJ2-5,TRBD2,TRBV18,TGTGCCAGCTCACCTCCACTAGCGGGAGGCCGAGAGACCCAGTACTTC,CASSPPLAGGRETQYF
few,TRBJ2-4,TRBD2,TRBV6-2/TRBV6-3,TGTGCCAGCAGTTACTTGGCGGGAGTGGATTCTACGACATCCAAAAACATTCAGTACTTC,CASSYLAGVDSTTSKNIQYF
NA,TRBJ1-1,TRBD1,TRBV20-1,TGCAGCTCCTCGACAGGGAATCCTGAAGCTTTCTTT,CSSSTGNPEAFF
NA,TRBJ2-5,NA,TRBV20-1,TGCAGTGCTAGAGATGTGATAGGGGCAGAGACCCAGTACTTC,CSARDVIGAETQYF
NA,TRBJ1-2,TRBD1,TRBV7-2,TGTGCCAGCAGCGCCCGACAGGGAGGCTACACCTTC,CASSARQGGYTF
once,TRBJ2-7,NA,TRBV6-6,TGTGCCAGCAGTTACAGTCGGCAGGCCTACGAGCAGTACTTC,CASSYSRQAYEQYF
few,TRBJ2-5,TRBD1,TRBV2,TGTGCCAGCAGTACAGGGGTGCGGGAGACCCAGTACTTC,CASSTGVRETQYF
few,TRBJ2-7,NA,TRBV20-1,TGCAGTGCTAGAGATTGGGGGGGGACAGGAACCTACGAGCAGTACTTC,CSARDWGGTGTYEQYF
few,TRBJ1-2,NA,TRBV7-2,TGTGCCAGCAGCACACGACCCGTGCACACCTTC,CASSTRPVHTF
NA,TRBJ1-2,NA,TRBV29-1,TGCAGCGTTGGTCACAGAGGCGCGAACTATGGCTACACCTTC,CSVGHRGANYGYTF
NA,TRBJ2-2,NA,TRBV20-1,TGCAGTGCTGGACGCGGGAAAAACACCGGGGAGCTGTTTTTT,CSAGRGKNTGELFF